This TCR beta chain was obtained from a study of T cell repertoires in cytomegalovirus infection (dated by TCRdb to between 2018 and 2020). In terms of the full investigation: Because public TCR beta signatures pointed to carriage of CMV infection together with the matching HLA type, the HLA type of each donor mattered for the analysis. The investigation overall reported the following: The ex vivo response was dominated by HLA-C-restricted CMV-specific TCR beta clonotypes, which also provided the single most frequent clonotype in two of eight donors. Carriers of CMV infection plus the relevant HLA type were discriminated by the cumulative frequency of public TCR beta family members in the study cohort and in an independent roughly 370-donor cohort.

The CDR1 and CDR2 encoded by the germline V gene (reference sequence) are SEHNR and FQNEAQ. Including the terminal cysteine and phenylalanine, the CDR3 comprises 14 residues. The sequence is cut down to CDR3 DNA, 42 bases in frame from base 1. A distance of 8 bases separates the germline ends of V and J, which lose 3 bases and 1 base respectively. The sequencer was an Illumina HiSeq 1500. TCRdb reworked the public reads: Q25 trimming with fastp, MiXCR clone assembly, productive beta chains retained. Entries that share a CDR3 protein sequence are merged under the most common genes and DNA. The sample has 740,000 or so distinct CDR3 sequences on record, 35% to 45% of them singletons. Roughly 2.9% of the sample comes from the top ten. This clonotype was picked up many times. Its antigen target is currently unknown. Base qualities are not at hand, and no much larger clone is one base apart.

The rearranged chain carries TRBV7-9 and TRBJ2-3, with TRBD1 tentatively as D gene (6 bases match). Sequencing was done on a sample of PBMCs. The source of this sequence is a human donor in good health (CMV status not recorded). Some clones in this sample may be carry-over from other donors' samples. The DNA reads TGTGCCAGCAGCTTTGAGGGGGGCACAGATACGCAGTATTTT. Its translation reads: CASSFEGGTDTQYF.